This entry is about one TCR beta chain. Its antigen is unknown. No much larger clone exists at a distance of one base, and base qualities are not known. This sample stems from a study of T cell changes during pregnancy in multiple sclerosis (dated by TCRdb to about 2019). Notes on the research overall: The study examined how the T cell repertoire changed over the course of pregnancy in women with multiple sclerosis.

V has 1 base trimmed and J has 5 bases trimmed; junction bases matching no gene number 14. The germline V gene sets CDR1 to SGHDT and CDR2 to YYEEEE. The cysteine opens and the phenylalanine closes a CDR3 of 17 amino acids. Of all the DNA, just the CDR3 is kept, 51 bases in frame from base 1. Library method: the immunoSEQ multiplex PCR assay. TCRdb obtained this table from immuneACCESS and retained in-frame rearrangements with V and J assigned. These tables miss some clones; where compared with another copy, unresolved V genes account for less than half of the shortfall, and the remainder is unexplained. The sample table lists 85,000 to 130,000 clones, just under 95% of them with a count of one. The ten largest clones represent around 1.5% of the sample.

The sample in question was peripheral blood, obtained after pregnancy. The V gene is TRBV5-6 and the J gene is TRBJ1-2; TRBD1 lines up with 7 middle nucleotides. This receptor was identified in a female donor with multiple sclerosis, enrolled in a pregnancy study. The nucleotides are TGTGCCAGCAGCTTGTTTAGTGAAAGGGGGCATGGGTATGGCTACACCTTC. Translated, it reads CASSLFSERGHGYGYTF. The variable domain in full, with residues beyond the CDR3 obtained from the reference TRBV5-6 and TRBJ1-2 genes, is DAGVTQSPTHLIKTRGQQVTLRCSPKSGHDTVSWYQQALGQGPQFIFQYYEEEERQRGNFPDRFSGHQFPNYSSELNVNALLLGDSALYLCASSLFSERGHGYGYTFGSGTRLTVV.